This T cell receptor beta chain was observed in a study of blood T cell repertoires in COVID-19. Assay used: immunoSEQ multiplex PCR; TCRdb lists only in-frame clones, some missing. The table includes hundreds of thousands of clones, approximately 90% detected once. Germline lookup yields CDR1 MNHEY and CDR2 SVGEGT. Trimming at V came to 6 bases and at J to 0 bases, leaving 6 bases not matched to a gene. This CDR3 is 15 amino acids long. The chain couples TRBV6-2 or TRBV6-3 to TRBJ2-3; 7 bases match TRBD1. The specimen was PBMCs or T cells enriched from blood (not recorded which). This sequence was found in a woman aged 30 to 39 who had recovered from COVID-19. For the CDR3, the DNA is TGTGCCAGCAGCGATCACAGGGGTAGCACAGATACGCAGTATTTT. Protein sequence: CASSDHRGSTDTQYF.